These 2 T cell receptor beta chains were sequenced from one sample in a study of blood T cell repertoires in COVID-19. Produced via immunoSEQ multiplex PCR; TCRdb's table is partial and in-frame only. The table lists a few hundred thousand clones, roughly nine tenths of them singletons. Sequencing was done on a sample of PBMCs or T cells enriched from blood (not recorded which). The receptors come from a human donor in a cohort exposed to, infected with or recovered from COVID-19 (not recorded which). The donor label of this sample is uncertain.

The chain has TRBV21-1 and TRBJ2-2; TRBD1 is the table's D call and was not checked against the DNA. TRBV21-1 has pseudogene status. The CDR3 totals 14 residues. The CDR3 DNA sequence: TGTGCCAGCACCCAGGGATCGAACACCGGGGAGCTGTTTTTT. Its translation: CASTQGSNTGELFF.

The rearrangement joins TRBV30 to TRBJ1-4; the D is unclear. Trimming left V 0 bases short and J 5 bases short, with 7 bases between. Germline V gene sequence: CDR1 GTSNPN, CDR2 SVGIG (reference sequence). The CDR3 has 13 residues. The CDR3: CAWSVTRNEKLFF. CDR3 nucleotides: TGTGCCTGGAGTGTAACACGAAATGAAAAACTGTTTTTT.